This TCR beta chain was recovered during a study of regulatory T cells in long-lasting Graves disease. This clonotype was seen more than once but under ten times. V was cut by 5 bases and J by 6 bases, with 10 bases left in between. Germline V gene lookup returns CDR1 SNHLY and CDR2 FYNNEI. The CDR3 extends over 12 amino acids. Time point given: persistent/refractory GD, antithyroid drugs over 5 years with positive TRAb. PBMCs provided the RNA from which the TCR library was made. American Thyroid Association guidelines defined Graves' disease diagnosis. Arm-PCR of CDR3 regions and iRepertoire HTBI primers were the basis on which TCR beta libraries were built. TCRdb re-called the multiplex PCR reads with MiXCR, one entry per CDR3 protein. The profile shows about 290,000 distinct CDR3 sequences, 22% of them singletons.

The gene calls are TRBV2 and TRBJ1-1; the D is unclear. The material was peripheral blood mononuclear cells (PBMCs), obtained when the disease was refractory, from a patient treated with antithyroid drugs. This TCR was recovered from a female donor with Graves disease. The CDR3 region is CASSYPGPEAFF. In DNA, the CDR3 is TGTGCCAGCAGTTACCCGGGTCCTGAAGCTTTCTTT.